A selection of T cell receptor beta chains follows, all from one sample in a study of tumor-infiltrating lymphocytes in localized non-small cell lung cancer. Some clones are missing from TCRdb's copy, which holds only in-frame ones; the method was immunoSEQ multiplex PCR. In the table there are about 12,000 clones, more than 65% of which are singletons. The sequenced sample was lung tumor tissue. The source of these receptors is a human donor with non-small cell lung cancer. The CDR3 runs from the conserved cysteine through the conserved F or W. Fields, in order: V gene, J gene, clone size, D gene, CDR3 DNA, CDR3 protein. The D gene is left open where the match is weak. Size is omitted from some rows. Given values are once, few, many or a class for expanded clones.

v_call: TRBV6-7; j_call: TRBJ1-4; clone_size: -; d_call: -; cdr3_nt: TGTGCCAGCAGCTTACTAGGGGCGTTCGCAACTAATGAAAAACTGTTTTTT; cdr3_aa: CASSLLGAFATNEKLFF
v_call: TRBV4-2; j_call: TRBJ2-2; clone_size: -; d_call: TRBD2; cdr3_nt: TGTGCCAGCAGCCAAGAACTAGCGGGAGTTGGCGGGGAGCTGTTTTTT; cdr3_aa: CASSQELAGVGGELFF
v_call: TRBV5-4; j_call: TRBJ2-7; clone_size: -; d_call: -; cdr3_nt: TGTGCCAGCAGCTTGGTACAGGGCGGGGAGCAGTACTTC; cdr3_aa: CASSLVQGGEQYF
v_call: TRBV28; j_call: TRBJ1-2; clone_size: -; d_call: -; cdr3_nt: TGTGCCAGCAGGGCCGAATATGGTGCGGATGGCTACACCTTC; cdr3_aa: CASRAEYGADGYTF
v_call: TRBV7-2; j_call: TRBJ2-1; clone_size: -; d_call: -; cdr3_nt: TGTGCCAGCAGCCCGGGAAGAACGCTCGGTGAGCAGTTCTTC; cdr3_aa: CASSPGRTLGEQFF
v_call: TRBV5-4; j_call: TRBJ1-4; clone_size: -; d_call: -; cdr3_nt: TGTGCCAGCAGCCATACAGGGACTAATGAAAAACTGTTTTTT; cdr3_aa: CASSHTGTNEKLFF
v_call: TRBV7-9; j_call: TRBJ1-1; clone_size: -; d_call: -; cdr3_nt: TGTGCCAGCAGCTTAGTGTTCTCGAACACTGAAGCTTTCTTT; cdr3_aa: CASSLVFSNTEAFF
v_call: TRBV18; j_call: TRBJ1-1; clone_size: -; d_call: TRBD1; cdr3_nt: TGTGCCAGCTCACCAGGCAGGGGGGACACTGAAGCTTTCTTT; cdr3_aa: CASSPGRGDTEAFF
v_call: TRBV7-3; j_call: TRBJ2-2; clone_size: few; d_call: -; cdr3_nt: TGTGCCAGCAGCAGATACCCGGGGGCCGGGGAGCTGTTTTTT; cdr3_aa: CASSRYPGAGELFF
v_call: TRBV10-3; j_call: TRBJ1-5; clone_size: few; d_call: TRBD1; cdr3_nt: TGTGCCATCAAAGGACAGGGCAATCAGCCCCAGCATTTT; cdr3_aa: CAIKGQGNQPQHF
v_call: TRBV15; j_call: TRBJ1-4; clone_size: -; d_call: TRBD1; cdr3_nt: TGTGCCACCAGCGGGCAGGGGGCCGTCAATGAAAAACTGTTTTTT; cdr3_aa: CATSGQGAVNEKLFF
v_call: TRBV20-1; j_call: TRBJ1-1; clone_size: -; d_call: -; cdr3_nt: TGCAGTGCCGACAGGAACACTGAAGCTTTCTTT; cdr3_aa: CSADRNTEAFF
v_call: TRBV28; j_call: TRBJ1-2; clone_size: -; d_call: TRBD1; cdr3_nt: TGTGCCAGCAGTCCCCAGGACAGGGGGGTTGACTATGGCTACACCTTC; cdr3_aa: CASSPQDRGVDYGYTF
v_call: TRBV2; j_call: TRBJ2-1; clone_size: -; d_call: -; cdr3_nt: TGTGCCAGCAGTACCCCCACGAGATTGTCGTGGTTCTTC; cdr3_aa: CASSTPTRLSWFF
v_call: TRBV6-5; j_call: TRBJ2-7; clone_size: -; d_call: -; cdr3_nt: TGTGCCAGCATCCCGGACCGATCCTCCTACGAGCAGTACTTC; cdr3_aa: CASIPDRSSYEQYF
v_call: TRBV11-2; j_call: TRBJ2-7; clone_size: -; d_call: TRBD2; cdr3_nt: TGTGCCAGCAGACTAGCGGGTTCCCTCGGCGAGCAGTACTTC; cdr3_aa: CASRLAGSLGEQYF
v_call: TRBV30; j_call: TRBJ1-5; clone_size: few; d_call: TRBD1; cdr3_nt: TGTGCCTGGAGTCGAAGACAGGGGGACCCCAATCAGCCCCAGCATTTT; cdr3_aa: CAWSRRQGDPNQPQHF
v_call: TRBV15; j_call: TRBJ1-6; clone_size: -; d_call: -; cdr3_nt: TGTGCCACCAGCAGTAATACCCCTGATAGTGCGTCACCCCTCCACTTT; cdr3_aa: CATSSNTPDSASPLHF
v_call: TRBV6-5; j_call: TRBJ1-5; clone_size: once; d_call: -; cdr3_nt: TGTGCCAGCAGGCCCCCAGGCAATCAGCCCCAGCATTTT; cdr3_aa: CASRPPGNQPQHF
v_call: TRBV12-5; j_call: TRBJ1-5; clone_size: -; d_call: -; cdr3_nt: TGTGCTAGTGGTTTCGGTGAAGGGCAGCCCCAGCATTTT; cdr3_aa: CASGFGEGQPQHF
v_call: TRBV10-3; j_call: TRBJ2-5; clone_size: -; d_call: -; cdr3_nt: TGTGCCATCAGTGAGAAAGAGACCCAGTACTTC; cdr3_aa: CAISEKETQYF
v_call: TRBV18; j_call: TRBJ2-7; clone_size: -; d_call: TRBD1; cdr3_nt: TGTGCCAGCTCACCCGGACAGGGAGAGGCCTACGAGCAGTACTTC; cdr3_aa: CASSPGQGEAYEQYF
v_call: TRBV5-4; j_call: TRBJ2-7; clone_size: -; d_call: -; cdr3_nt: TGTGCCAGCAGCGTATCAGGGACCACATACGAGCAGTACTTC; cdr3_aa: CASSVSGTTYEQYF
v_call: TRBV6-4; j_call: TRBJ2-1; clone_size: -; d_call: TRBD2; cdr3_nt: TGTGCCAGCAGTGAAAGCGGGAGTGGGTACAATGAGCAGTTCTTC; cdr3_aa: CASSESGSGYNEQFF
v_call: TRBV5-1; j_call: TRBJ1-1; clone_size: -; d_call: -; cdr3_nt: TGCGCCAGCAGCTCTTTGACTGAAGCTTTCTTT; cdr3_aa: CASSSLTEAFF
v_call: TRBV23-1; j_call: TRBJ2-2; clone_size: -; d_call: -; cdr3_nt: TGCGCCAGCAGTCCTCGAACCGGGGAGCTGTTTTTT; cdr3_aa: CASSPRTGELFF
v_call: TRBV19; j_call: TRBJ2-7; clone_size: -; d_call: TRBD1; cdr3_nt: TGTGCCAGTAGAGGGACAGGAGTGAACTACGAGCAGTACTTC; cdr3_aa: CASRGTGVNYEQYF
v_call: TRBV6-6; j_call: TRBJ2-1; clone_size: -; d_call: -; cdr3_nt: TGTGCCAGTAGGCAGGGAAGCTCCTACAATGAGCAGTTCTTC; cdr3_aa: CASRQGSSYNEQFF
v_call: TRBV5-1; j_call: TRBJ1-1; clone_size: once; d_call: TRBD1; cdr3_nt: TGCGCCAGCAGCCCAGGGGGCGCGGGAAAGCACACTGAAGCTTTCTTT; cdr3_aa: CASSPGGAGKHTEAFF
v_call: TRBV5-6; j_call: TRBJ1-3; clone_size: -; d_call: -; cdr3_nt: TGTGCCAGCAGCTTGATACAATCCTTCTCTGGAAACACCATATATTTT; cdr3_aa: CASSLIQSFSGNTIYF
v_call: TRBV6-1; j_call: TRBJ2-7; clone_size: -; d_call: TRBD1; cdr3_nt: TGTGCCAGCAGTGAAGCGGGGACAGGGTACGAGCAGTACTTC; cdr3_aa: CASSEAGTGYEQYF
v_call: TRBV6-6; j_call: TRBJ1-5; clone_size: -; d_call: TRBD1; cdr3_nt: TGTGCCAGCAGACAGGGGGCCAATCAGCCCCAGCATTTT; cdr3_aa: CASRQGANQPQHF
v_call: TRBV4-3; j_call: TRBJ1-4; clone_size: -; d_call: -; cdr3_nt: TGCGCCAGCAGCCAGACCCTCTCGGCAGGGGAAAAACTGTTTTTT; cdr3_aa: CASSQTLSAGEKLFF
v_call: TRBV2; j_call: TRBJ1-4; clone_size: -; d_call: -; cdr3_nt: TGTGCCAGCAGTGTGGAGTCAACTAATGAAAAACTGTTTTTT; cdr3_aa: CASSVESTNEKLFF
v_call: TRBV10-2; j_call: TRBJ2-7; clone_size: few; d_call: -; cdr3_nt: TGCGCCAGCAAGAACACAGGGCCCTACGAGCAGTACTTC; cdr3_aa: CASKNTGPYEQYF
v_call: TRBV27; j_call: TRBJ1-1; clone_size: once; d_call: TRBD1; cdr3_nt: TGTGCCAGCAGTTTATACCGAGGAACAGACAGGGGTTCCGAAGCTTTCTTT; cdr3_aa: CASSLYRGTDRGSEAFF
v_call: TRBV10-3; j_call: TRBJ2-7; clone_size: -; d_call: -; cdr3_nt: TGTGCCACTTCAGGGTTGAGGATCTACGAGCAGTACTTC; cdr3_aa: CATSGLRIYEQYF
v_call: TRBV9; j_call: TRBJ2-5; clone_size: -; d_call: TRBD2; cdr3_nt: TGTGCCAGCAGCACCCCGGGCGGGGGGCTACGGGAGACCCAGTACTTC; cdr3_aa: CASSTPGGGLRETQYF
v_call: TRBV10-1; j_call: TRBJ2-7; clone_size: -; d_call: -; cdr3_nt: TGCGCCAGCAGTGAGACTAGGGTATCCGAGCAGTACTTC; cdr3_aa: CASSETRVSEQYF
v_call: TRBV14; j_call: TRBJ1-2; clone_size: -; d_call: TRBD1; cdr3_nt: TGTGCCAGCAGCCAGTACAGGGGCTTCAACTATGGCTACACCTTC; cdr3_aa: CASSQYRGFNYGYTF
v_call: TRBV29-1; j_call: TRBJ1-1; clone_size: -; d_call: -; cdr3_nt: TGCAGCGTCACCTGGGGTTTGGGAGGGGCTGAAGCTTTCTTT; cdr3_aa: CSVTWGLGGAEAFF
v_call: TRBV11-1; j_call: TRBJ1-6; clone_size: -; d_call: -; cdr3_nt: TGTGCCAGCAGCTTAGTGTTTCGACAGCTCTCCTATAATTCACCCCTCCACTTT; cdr3_aa: CASSLVFRQLSYNSPLHF
v_call: TRBV2; j_call: TRBJ1-3; clone_size: -; d_call: -; cdr3_nt: TGTGCCAGCGGGAGGAGAAATCCCTCTGGAAACACCATATATTTT; cdr3_aa: CASGRRNPSGNTIYF
v_call: TRBV11-1; j_call: TRBJ2-7; clone_size: -; d_call: -; cdr3_nt: TGTGCCAGCAGCTCCCCAGGAGCCCATTCCTACGAGCAGTACTTC; cdr3_aa: CASSSPGAHSYEQYF
v_call: TRBV19; j_call: TRBJ1-5; clone_size: -; d_call: TRBD1; cdr3_nt: TGTGCCAGTAGTATGGGCGGCAGGGGGAGCAATCAGCCCCAGCATTTT; cdr3_aa: CASSMGGRGSNQPQHF
v_call: TRBV18; j_call: TRBJ2-7; clone_size: once; d_call: TRBD2; cdr3_nt: TGTGCCAGCTCATCCGGCGGGGGGGCTACGGAGCAGTACTTC; cdr3_aa: CASSSGGGATEQYF
v_call: TRBV18; j_call: TRBJ2-3; clone_size: few; d_call: -; cdr3_nt: TGTGCCAGCTCACCCAGTTTCGCGGATACGCAGTATTTT; cdr3_aa: CASSPSFADTQYF
v_call: TRBV27; j_call: TRBJ2-1; clone_size: -; d_call: TRBD2; cdr3_nt: TGTGCCAGCAGTTCCCGACTAGCGGGTTACAATGAGCAGTTCTTC; cdr3_aa: CASSSRLAGYNEQFF
v_call: TRBV5-5; j_call: TRBJ1-1; clone_size: -; d_call: -; cdr3_nt: TGTGCCAGCAGCGGTGGGGGGAACACTGAAGCTTTCTTT; cdr3_aa: CASSGGGNTEAFF
v_call: TRBV2; j_call: TRBJ1-2; clone_size: -; d_call: TRBD1; cdr3_nt: TGTGCCAGCAGGGGGACAGGGGGGAATGGCTACACCTTC; cdr3_aa: CASRGTGGNGYTF
v_call: TRBV19; j_call: TRBJ1-5; clone_size: few; d_call: -; cdr3_nt: TGTGCCTCAAGGGACGGGGGCAGGCAGCCCCAGCATTTT; cdr3_aa: CASRDGGRQPQHF
v_call: TRBV7-9; j_call: TRBJ2-2; clone_size: -; d_call: -; cdr3_nt: TGTGCCAGCAAGACAAGGGTTTCGAGGGTTACGAACACCGGGGAGCTGTTTTTT; cdr3_aa: CASKTRVSRVTNTGELFF
v_call: TRBV6-1; j_call: TRBJ1-5; clone_size: -; d_call: -; cdr3_nt: TGTGCCTCACGACGCCGAGGTTCCAGCAATCAGCCCCAGCATTTT; cdr3_aa: CASRRRGSSNQPQHF
v_call: TRBV4-1; j_call: TRBJ1-4; clone_size: -; d_call: TRBD1; cdr3_nt: TGCGCCAGCAGCCAAGGACAGGGAGGGATTCCAACTAATGAAAAACTGTTTTTT; cdr3_aa: CASSQGQGGIPTNEKLFF
v_call: TRBV9; j_call: TRBJ2-2; clone_size: -; d_call: -; cdr3_nt: TGTGCCAGCAGCCCCGGTAGTCTGGGCACCGGGGAGCTGTTTTTT; cdr3_aa: CASSPGSLGTGELFF
v_call: TRBV29-1; j_call: TRBJ1-2; clone_size: few; d_call: -; cdr3_nt: TGCAGCGTTGAAAGAGGGTCCTATGGCTACACCTTC; cdr3_aa: CSVERGSYGYTF
v_call: TRBV28; j_call: TRBJ1-4; clone_size: -; d_call: -; cdr3_nt: TGTGCCAGCCTAGCTCCAAATGAAAAACTGTTTTTT; cdr3_aa: CASLAPNEKLFF
v_call: TRBV6-1; j_call: TRBJ1-1; clone_size: -; d_call: TRBD1; cdr3_nt: TGTGCCAGCACCCCGGGACAGAAAGCTTTCTTT; cdr3_aa: CASTPGQKAFF
v_call: TRBV6-1; j_call: TRBJ2-1; clone_size: few; d_call: TRBD1; cdr3_nt: TGTGCCAGCAGTGAGCCTGGACAGGCCTCTTTCTCCTACAATGAGCAGTTCTTC; cdr3_aa: CASSEPGQASFSYNEQFF